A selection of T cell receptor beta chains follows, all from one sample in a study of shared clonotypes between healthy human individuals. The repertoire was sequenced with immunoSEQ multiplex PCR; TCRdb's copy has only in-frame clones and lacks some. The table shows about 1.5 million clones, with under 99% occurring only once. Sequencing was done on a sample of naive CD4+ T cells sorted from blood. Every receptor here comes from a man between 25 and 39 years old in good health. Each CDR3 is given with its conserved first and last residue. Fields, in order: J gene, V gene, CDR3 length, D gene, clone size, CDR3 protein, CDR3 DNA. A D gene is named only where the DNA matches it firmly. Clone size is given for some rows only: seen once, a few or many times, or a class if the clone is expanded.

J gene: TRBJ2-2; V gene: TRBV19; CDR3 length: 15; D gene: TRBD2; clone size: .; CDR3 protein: CASSIGGSITGELFF; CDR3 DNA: TGTGCCAGTAGTATAGGCGGGAGCATTACCGGGGAGCTGTTTTTT
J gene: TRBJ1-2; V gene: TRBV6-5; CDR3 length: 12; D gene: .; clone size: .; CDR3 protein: CASSYPGYGYTF; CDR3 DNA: TGTGCCAGCAGTTACCCCGGATATGGCTACACCTTC
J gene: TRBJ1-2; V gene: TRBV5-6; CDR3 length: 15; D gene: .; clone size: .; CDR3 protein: CASSPRTGGTDGYTF; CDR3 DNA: TGTGCCAGCAGCCCGAGGACCGGTGGGACGGATGGCTACACCTTC
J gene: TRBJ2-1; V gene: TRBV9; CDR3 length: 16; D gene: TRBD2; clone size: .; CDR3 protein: CASSKTSGRNVNEQFF; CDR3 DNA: TGTGCCAGCAGCAAGACTAGCGGGAGGAATGTCAATGAGCAGTTCTTC
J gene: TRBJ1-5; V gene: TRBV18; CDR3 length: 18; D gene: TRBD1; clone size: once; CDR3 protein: CASSTTGGRVSSNQPQHF; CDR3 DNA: TGTGCCAGCTCAACGACAGGGGGCCGAGTTTCTAGCAATCAGCCCCAGCATTTT
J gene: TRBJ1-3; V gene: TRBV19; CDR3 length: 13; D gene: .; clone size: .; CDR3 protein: CASSIDFGNTIYF; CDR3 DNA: TGTGCCAGTAGTATAGATTTTGGAAACACCATATATTTT
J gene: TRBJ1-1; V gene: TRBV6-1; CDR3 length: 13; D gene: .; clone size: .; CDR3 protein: CASSMGFNTEAFF; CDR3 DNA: TGTGCCAGTAGCATGGGATTTAACACTGAAGCTTTCTTT
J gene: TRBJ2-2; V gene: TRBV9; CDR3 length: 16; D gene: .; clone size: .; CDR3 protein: CASSVGWGGNTGELFF; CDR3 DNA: TGTGCCAGCAGCGTAGGATGGGGAGGTAACACCGGGGAGCTGTTTTTT
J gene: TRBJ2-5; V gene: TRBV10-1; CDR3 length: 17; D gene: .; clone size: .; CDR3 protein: CASSEGKRTSKQETQYF; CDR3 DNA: TGCGCCAGCAGTGAGGGAAAACGGACCTCAAAACAAGAGACCCAGTACTTC
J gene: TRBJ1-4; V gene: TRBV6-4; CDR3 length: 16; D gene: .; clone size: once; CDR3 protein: CASSEAGEVQGEKLFF; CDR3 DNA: TGTGCCAGCAGTGAGGCAGGGGAAGTGCAGGGTGAAAAACTGTTTTTT
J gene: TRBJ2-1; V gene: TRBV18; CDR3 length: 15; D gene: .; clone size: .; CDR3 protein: CASSTEGGSYNEQFF; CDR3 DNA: TGTGCCAGCTCAACTGAAGGGGGATCCTACAATGAGCAGTTCTTC
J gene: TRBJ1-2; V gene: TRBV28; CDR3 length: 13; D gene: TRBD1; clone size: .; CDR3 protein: CASSSQGSWGYTF; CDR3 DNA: TGTGCCAGCAGCTCACAGGGGTCCTGGGGCTACACCTTC
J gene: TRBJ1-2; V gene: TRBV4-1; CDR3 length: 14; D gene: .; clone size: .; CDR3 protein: CASSPLLANYGYTF; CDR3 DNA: TGCGCCAGCAGCCCCTTACTAGCTAACTATGGCTACACCTTC
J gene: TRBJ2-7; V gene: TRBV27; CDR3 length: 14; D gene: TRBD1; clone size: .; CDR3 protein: CASGRTTGGYEQYF; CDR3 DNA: TGTGCCAGCGGACGCACGACAGGGGGTTACGAGCAGTACTTC
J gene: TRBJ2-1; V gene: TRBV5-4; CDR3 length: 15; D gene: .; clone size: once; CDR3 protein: CASSLRVAAYNEQFF; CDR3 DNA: TGTGCCAGCAGCTTGAGGGTAGCGGCCTACAATGAGCAGTTCTTC
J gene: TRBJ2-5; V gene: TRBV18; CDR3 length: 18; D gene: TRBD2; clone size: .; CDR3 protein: CASSPPIGTSGHQETQYF; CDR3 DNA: TGTGCCAGCTCACCGCCGATTGGGACTAGCGGTCACCAAGAGACCCAGTACTTC
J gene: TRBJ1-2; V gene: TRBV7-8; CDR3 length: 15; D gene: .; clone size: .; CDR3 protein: CASSPLTVTNYGYTF; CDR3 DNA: TGTGCCAGCAGCCCCCTGACAGTAACTAACTATGGCTACACCTTC
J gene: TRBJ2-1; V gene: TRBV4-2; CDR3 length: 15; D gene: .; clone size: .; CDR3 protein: CASSPTDPRRGEQFF; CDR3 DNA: TGTGCCAGCAGCCCTACGGACCCCCGCCGAGGTGAGCAGTTCTTC
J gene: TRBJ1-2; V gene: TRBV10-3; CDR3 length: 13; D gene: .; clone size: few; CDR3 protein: CAIHRTASYGYTF; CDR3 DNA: TGTGCCATACATCGGACGGCGAGCTATGGCTACACCTTC
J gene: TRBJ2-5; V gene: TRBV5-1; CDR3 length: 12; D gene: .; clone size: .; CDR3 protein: CASSLETGTQYF; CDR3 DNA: TGCGCCAGCAGCTTGGAGACGGGCACCCAGTACTTC
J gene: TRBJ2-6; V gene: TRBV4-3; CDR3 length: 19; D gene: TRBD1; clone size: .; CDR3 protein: CASSQVSGTGESGTNVLTF; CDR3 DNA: TGCGCCAGCAGCCAAGTCTCCGGGACAGGGGAGTCTGGGACCAACGTCCTGACTTTC
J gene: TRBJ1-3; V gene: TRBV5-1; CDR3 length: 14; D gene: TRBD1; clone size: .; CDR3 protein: CASSETGTGNTIYF; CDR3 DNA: TGCGCCAGCAGCGAGACAGGGACTGGAAACACCATATATTTT
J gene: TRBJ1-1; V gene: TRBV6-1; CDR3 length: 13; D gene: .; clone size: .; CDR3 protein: CASSMGANTEAFF; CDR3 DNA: TGTGCCAGCAGCATGGGGGCGAACACTGAAGCTTTCTTT
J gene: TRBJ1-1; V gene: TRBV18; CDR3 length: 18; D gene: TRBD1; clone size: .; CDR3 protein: CASSPRRGTVSPNTEAFF; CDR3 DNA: TGTGCCAGCTCACCAAGGCGAGGGACAGTGTCTCCTAACACTGAAGCTTTCTTT
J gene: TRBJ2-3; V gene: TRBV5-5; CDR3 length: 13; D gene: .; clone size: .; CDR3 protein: CASRRGSVDTQYF; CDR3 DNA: TGTGCCAGCAGGAGGGGGAGTGTAGATACGCAGTATTTT
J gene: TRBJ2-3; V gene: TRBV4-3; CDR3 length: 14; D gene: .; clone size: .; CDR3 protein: CASSQDGRGDTQYF; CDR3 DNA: TGCGCCAGCAGCCAAGATGGAAGGGGTGATACGCAGTATTTT
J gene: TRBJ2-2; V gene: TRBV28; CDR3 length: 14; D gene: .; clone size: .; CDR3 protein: CASRRGARTGELFF; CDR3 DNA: TGTGCCAGCAGGCGAGGGGCCCGCACCGGGGAGCTGTTTTTT
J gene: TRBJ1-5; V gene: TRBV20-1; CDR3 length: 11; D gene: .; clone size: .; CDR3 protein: CSAGGMKPQHF; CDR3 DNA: TGCAGTGCTGGGGGGATGAAGCCCCAGCATTTT
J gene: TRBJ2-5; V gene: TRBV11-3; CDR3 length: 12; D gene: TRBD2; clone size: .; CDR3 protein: CASSRGDSSPYF; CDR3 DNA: TGTGCCAGCAGCCGGGGGGACTCCTCCCCGTACTTC
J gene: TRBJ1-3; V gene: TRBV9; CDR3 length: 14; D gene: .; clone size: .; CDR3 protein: CASSPRTDGNTIYF; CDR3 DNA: TGTGCCAGCAGCCCCCGGACAGACGGAAACACCATATATTTT
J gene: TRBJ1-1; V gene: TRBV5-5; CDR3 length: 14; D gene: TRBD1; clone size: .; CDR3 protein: CASSLSGGYTEAFF; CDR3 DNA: TGTGCCAGCAGCTTGTCAGGGGGCTACACTGAAGCTTTCTTT